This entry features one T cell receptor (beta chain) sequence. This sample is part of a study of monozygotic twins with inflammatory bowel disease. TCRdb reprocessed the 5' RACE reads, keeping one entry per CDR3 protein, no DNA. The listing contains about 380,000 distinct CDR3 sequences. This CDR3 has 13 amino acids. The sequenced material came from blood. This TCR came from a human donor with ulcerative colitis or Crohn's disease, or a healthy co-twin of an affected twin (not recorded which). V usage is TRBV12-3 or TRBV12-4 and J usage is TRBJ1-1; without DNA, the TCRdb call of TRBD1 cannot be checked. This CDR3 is CASSSGTGGEAFF.